A selection of T cell receptor beta chains follows, all from one sample in a study of blood T cell repertoires in COVID-19. Sequenced by immunoSEQ multiplex PCR; TCRdb stores in-frame clones only, minus some. Of under 200,000 clones listed, more than 70% are singletons. The sequencing input was peripheral blood. The receptors come from a man aged 40-55 years with active or convalescent COVID-19. Each CDR3 is given with its conserved first and last residue. The order of the fields is V gene, D gene, clone size, J gene, CDR3 DNA, CDR3 protein. D genes are given only for firm matches. Size is omitted from some rows. Given values are once, few, many or a class for expanded clones.

v_gene: TRBV12-3/TRBV12-4
d_gene: -
abundance: -
j_gene: TRBJ1-2
CDR3nt: TGTGCCAGCAGTTTGGACAGATCAACCTACACCTTC
CDR3aa: CASSLDRSTYTF

v_gene: TRBV4-2
d_gene: TRBD1
abundance: -
j_gene: TRBJ1-2
CDR3nt: TGTGCCAGCAGCCAAGAGACAGGGTCAGGCTACACCTTC
CDR3aa: CASSQETGSGYTF

v_gene: TRBV7-2
d_gene: -
abundance: -
j_gene: TRBJ2-6
CDR3nt: TGTGCCAGCAGCTTAGCGCCCGGGTCTGGGGCCAACGTCCTGACTTTC
CDR3aa: CASSLAPGSGANVLTF

v_gene: TRBV11-1
d_gene: TRBD1
abundance: -
j_gene: TRBJ1-2
CDR3nt: TGTGCCAGCAGCTTAGACGGACAGGGGAGCTATGGCTACACCTTC
CDR3aa: CASSLDGQGSYGYTF

v_gene: TRBV6-5
d_gene: -
abundance: once
j_gene: TRBJ1-1
CDR3nt: TGTGCCAGCAGTTACTCGGGAGGGACAAACACTGAAGCTTTCTTT
CDR3aa: CASSYSGGTNTEAFF

v_gene: TRBV7-9
d_gene: -
abundance: once
j_gene: TRBJ1-2
CDR3nt: TGTGCCAGCAGCCCCGTAGGGGGGGGGACGGGAAACTATGGCTACACCTTC
CDR3aa: CASSPVGGGTGNYGYTF

v_gene: TRBV5-4
d_gene: -
abundance: -
j_gene: TRBJ1-3
CDR3nt: TGTGCCAGCAGCTCCTACAGGGGAAACACCATATATTTT
CDR3aa: CASSSYRGNTIYF

v_gene: TRBV11-2
d_gene: -
abundance: -
j_gene: TRBJ1-2
CDR3nt: TGTGCCAGCAGCTTTCGGTCGACAGCACTAGCCTCTAACTATGGCTACACCTTC
CDR3aa: CASSFRSTALASNYGYTF

v_gene: TRBV7-8
d_gene: -
abundance: -
j_gene: TRBJ1-6
CDR3nt: TGTGCCAGCGCCCAAGGCGGACCCCTCCACTTT
CDR3aa: CASAQGGPLHF

v_gene: TRBV9
d_gene: -
abundance: -
j_gene: TRBJ2-3
CDR3nt: TGTGCCAGCAGCGGCACGATAGGAGGAGATACGCAGTATTTT
CDR3aa: CASSGTIGGDTQYF

v_gene: TRBV19
d_gene: TRBD1
abundance: -
j_gene: TRBJ2-1
CDR3nt: TGTGCCACCAACGATGGGGACAGGGGCTACAATGAGCAGTTCTTC
CDR3aa: CATNDGDRGYNEQFF

v_gene: TRBV9
d_gene: -
abundance: -
j_gene: TRBJ1-3
CDR3nt: TGTGCCAGCAGCGTAGACCCAGGCTCTGGAAACACCATATATTTT
CDR3aa: CASSVDPGSGNTIYF

v_gene: TRBV7-9
d_gene: -
abundance: once
j_gene: TRBJ1-2
CDR3nt: TGTGCCAGCAGCCCCCGGGACTATGGCTACACCTTC
CDR3aa: CASSPRDYGYTF

v_gene: TRBV6-4
d_gene: TRBD1
abundance: -
j_gene: TRBJ1-4
CDR3nt: TGTGCCAGCAGTGAAACCGGGACAGGCGCTTCAAAACTGTTTTTT
CDR3aa: CASSETGTGASKLFF

v_gene: TRBV6-5
d_gene: -
abundance: -
j_gene: TRBJ1-1
CDR3nt: TGTGCCAGCAGCCGCTTGGGGGGCACTGAAGCTTTCTTT
CDR3aa: CASSRLGGTEAFF

v_gene: TRBV19
d_gene: -
abundance: -
j_gene: TRBJ1-2
CDR3nt: TGTGCCAGTAGCCCCGGGGTGGGGTTAAGGTTTCGCGCATACACCTTC
CDR3aa: CASSPGVGLRFRAYTF

v_gene: TRBV7-6
d_gene: TRBD2
abundance: few
j_gene: TRBJ2-3
CDR3nt: TGTGCCAGCAGCTCAGTGGGGCGGGGGGTGAAAGATACGCAGTATTTT
CDR3aa: CASSSVGRGVKDTQYF

v_gene: TRBV2
d_gene: TRBD1
abundance: -
j_gene: TRBJ1-4
CDR3nt: TGTGCCAGCAGTGACCCCCCGACAGGGACTAATGAAAAACTGTTTTTT
CDR3aa: CASSDPPTGTNEKLFF

v_gene: TRBV7-2
d_gene: TRBD1
abundance: -
j_gene: TRBJ1-1
CDR3nt: TGTGCCAGCAGCTTAGTCCTGACAGGGGGTGCTTTCTTT
CDR3aa: CASSLVLTGGAFF

v_gene: TRBV7-9
d_gene: TRBD1
abundance: -
j_gene: TRBJ2-7
CDR3nt: TGTGCCAGCTCCATGGGACAGCCCCGGGGCGAGCAGTACTTC
CDR3aa: CASSMGQPRGEQYF

v_gene: TRBV28
d_gene: TRBD1
abundance: -
j_gene: TRBJ2-5
CDR3nt: TGTGCCAGCAGTTTGATTCTCAGGGGGCAAGAGACCCAGTACTTC
CDR3aa: CASSLILRGQETQYF

v_gene: TRBV28
d_gene: -
abundance: -
j_gene: TRBJ2-1
CDR3nt: TGTGCCAGCAGTTTGGGCAGGGGCCTGGGCAATGAGCAGTTCTTC
CDR3aa: CASSLGRGLGNEQFF

v_gene: TRBV28
d_gene: -
abundance: -
j_gene: TRBJ2-1
CDR3nt: TGTGCCAGCAGTAGATTGGAGGGCAATGAGCAGTTCTTC
CDR3aa: CASSRLEGNEQFF

v_gene: TRBV9
d_gene: -
abundance: -
j_gene: TRBJ1-6
CDR3nt: TGTGCCAGCAGCGTAAAATGGAACAGTGAGGGTTCACCCCTCCACTTT
CDR3aa: CASSVKWNSEGSPLHF

v_gene: TRBV6-5
d_gene: -
abundance: -
j_gene: TRBJ2-5
CDR3nt: TGTGCCAGCAGGGGCCAGGGGACGTACCAAGAGACCCAGTACTTC
CDR3aa: CASRGQGTYQETQYF

v_gene: TRBV4-1
d_gene: -
abundance: -
j_gene: TRBJ2-5
CDR3nt: TGCGCCAGCAGCCAATTAGGGACATCCCACGAGACCCAGTACTTC
CDR3aa: CASSQLGTSHETQYF

v_gene: TRBV29-1
d_gene: -
abundance: -
j_gene: TRBJ1-1
CDR3nt: TGCAGCGCCTCCCTGGACATGAACACTGAAGCTTTCTTT
CDR3aa: CSASLDMNTEAFF